This T cell receptor (beta chain) was identified during a study of T cell responses to AZD1222 COVID-19 vaccine. The germline V and J ends were trimmed by 5 bases and 2 bases, with 12 bases remaining between them. The germline gives CDR1 LNHDA, CDR2 SQIVND (reference sequence). This CDR3 has 14 amino acids. Study-level results: Two doses of AZD1222 preceded a rise in Spike-specific TCR breadth and depth.

Remarks on this clone: Its antigen is unidentified.

Assay: immunoSEQ multiplex PCR; the TCRdb copy retains only in-frame clones and omits some. The sample has under 200,000 clones; around 90% are singletons. This clonotype was sampled from an adult who received the MenACWY meningococcal vaccine as a control. This specimen consisted of peripheral blood, obtained 28 days after the second dose of the MenACWY control vaccine. The chain couples TRBV19 to TRBJ1-2; D remains unclear. CDR3 region: CASSRTIQNYGYTF. CDR3 in DNA: TGTGCCAGTAGTCGCACCATCCAGAACTATGGCTACACCTTC.